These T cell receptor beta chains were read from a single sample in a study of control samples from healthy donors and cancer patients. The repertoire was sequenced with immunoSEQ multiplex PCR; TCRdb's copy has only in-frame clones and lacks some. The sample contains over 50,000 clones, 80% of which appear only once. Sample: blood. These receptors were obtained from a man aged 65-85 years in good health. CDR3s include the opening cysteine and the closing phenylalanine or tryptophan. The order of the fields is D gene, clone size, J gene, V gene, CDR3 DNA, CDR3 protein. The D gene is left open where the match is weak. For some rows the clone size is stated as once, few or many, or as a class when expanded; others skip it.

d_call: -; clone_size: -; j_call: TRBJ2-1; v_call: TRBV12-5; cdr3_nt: TGTGCTAGTGGTAAAGGAAGCGGCCCCTACAATGAGCAGTTCTTC; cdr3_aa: CASGKGSGPYNEQFF
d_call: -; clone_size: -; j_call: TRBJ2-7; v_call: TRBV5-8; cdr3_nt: TGTGCCAGCAGTGTGGGACCAAGCCTCTCCTACGAGCAGTACTTC; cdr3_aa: CASSVGPSLSYEQYF
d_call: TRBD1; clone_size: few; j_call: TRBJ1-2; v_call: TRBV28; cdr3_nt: TGTGCCAGCAGACTGGGACAGAGCGTCTTTGGCTACACCTTC; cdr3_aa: CASRLGQSVFGYTF
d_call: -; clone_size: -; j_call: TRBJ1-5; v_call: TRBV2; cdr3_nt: TGTGCCAGCAGTGAACATCCTCAGCCCCAGCATTTT; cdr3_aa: CASSEHPQPQHF
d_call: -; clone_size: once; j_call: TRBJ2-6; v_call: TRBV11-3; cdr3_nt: TGTGCCAGCGGGCCCAGGGTGCCCGTCCTGACTTTC; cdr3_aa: CASGPRVPVLTF
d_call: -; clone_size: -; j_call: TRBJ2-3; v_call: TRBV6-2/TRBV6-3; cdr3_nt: TGTGCCAGCAGTTACGGGATATGGCCTCCAGTCGGCACAGATACGCAGTATTTT; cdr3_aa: CASSYGIWPPVGTDTQYF
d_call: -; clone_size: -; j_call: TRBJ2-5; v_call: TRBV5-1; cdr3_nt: TGCGCCAGCAGCTCGGGACAAGTCCCAGGGACCCAGTACTTC; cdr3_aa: CASSSGQVPGTQYF
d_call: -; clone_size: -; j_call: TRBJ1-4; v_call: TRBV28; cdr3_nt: TGTGCCAGCAGTTTGACTAAGGCGACAACTAATGAAAAACTGTTTTTT; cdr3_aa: CASSLTKATTNEKLFF
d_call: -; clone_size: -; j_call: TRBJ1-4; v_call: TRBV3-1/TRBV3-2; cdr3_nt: TGTGCCAGCAGCCCGCGATTAAGGCAGACTAATGAAAAACTGTTTTTT; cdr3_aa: CASSPRLRQTNEKLFF
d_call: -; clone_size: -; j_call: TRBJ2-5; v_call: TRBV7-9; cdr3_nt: TGTGCCAGCAGCCCAGGAGTGTGGGAGACCCAGTACTTC; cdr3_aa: CASSPGVWETQYF
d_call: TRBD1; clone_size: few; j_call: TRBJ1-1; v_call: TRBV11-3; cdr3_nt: TGTGCCAGCAGCTTAGGGACAGGGAACACTGAAGCTTTCTTT; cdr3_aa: CASSLGTGNTEAFF
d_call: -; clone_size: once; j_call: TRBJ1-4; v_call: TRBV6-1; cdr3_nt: TGTGCCAGCAGTGAAGTTTATGAAAAACTGTTTTTT; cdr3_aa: CASSEVYEKLFF
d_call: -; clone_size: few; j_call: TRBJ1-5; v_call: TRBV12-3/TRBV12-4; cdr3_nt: TGTGCCAGCAGCACAGGGTTGGGACAGCCCCAGCATTTT; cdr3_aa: CASSTGLGQPQHF
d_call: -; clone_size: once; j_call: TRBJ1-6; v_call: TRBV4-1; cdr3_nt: TGCGCCAGCAGCCAAGACCCAGGGATCTCCTATAATTCACCCCTCCACTTT; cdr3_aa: CASSQDPGISYNSPLHF
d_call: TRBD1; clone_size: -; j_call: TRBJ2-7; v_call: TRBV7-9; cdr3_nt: TGTGCCAGCAGCTGGGGGACAGGGGAGGACGAGCAGTACTTC; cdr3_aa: CASSWGTGEDEQYF
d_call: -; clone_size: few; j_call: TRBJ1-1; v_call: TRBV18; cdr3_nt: TGTGCCAGCTCACCACCGTTAACGGGGGCAGTAGGAGCTTTCTTT; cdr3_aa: CASSPPLTGAVGAFF
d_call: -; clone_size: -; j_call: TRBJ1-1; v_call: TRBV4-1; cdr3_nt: TGCGCCAGCAGCCAAGATGGGTTTGGGGGCACTGAAGCTTTCTTT; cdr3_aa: CASSQDGFGGTEAFF
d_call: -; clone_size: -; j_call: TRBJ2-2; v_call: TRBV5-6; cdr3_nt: TGTGCCAGCAGCTCGAGAAGTGGAGTCACCGGGGAGCTGTTTTTT; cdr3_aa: CASSSRSGVTGELFF
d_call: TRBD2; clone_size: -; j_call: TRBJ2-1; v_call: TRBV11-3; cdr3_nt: TGTGCCAGCAGCCTTGGGACTAGCGGATACAATGAGCAGTTCTTC; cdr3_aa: CASSLGTSGYNEQFF
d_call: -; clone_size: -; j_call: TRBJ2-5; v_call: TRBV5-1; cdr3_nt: TGCGCCAGCAGCTTGGCGGGGACAAGCCAAGAGACCCAGTACTTC; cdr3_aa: CASSLAGTSQETQYF
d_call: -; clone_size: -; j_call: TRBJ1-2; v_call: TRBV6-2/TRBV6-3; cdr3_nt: TGTGCCAGCAGTCAGGACGGCTATGGCTACACCTTC; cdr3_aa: CASSQDGYGYTF
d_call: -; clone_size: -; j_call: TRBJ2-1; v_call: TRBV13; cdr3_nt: TGTGCCAGCAGTCGCCTCTCGGGGAGAGGTTGGAATGAGCAGTTCTTC; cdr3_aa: CASSRLSGRGWNEQFF
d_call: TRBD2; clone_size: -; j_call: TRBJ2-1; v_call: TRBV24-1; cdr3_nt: TGTGCCACCAGTGATGGTGACTGGCGGGAGGGGTCCTACAATGAGCAGTTCTTC; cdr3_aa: CATSDGDWREGSYNEQFF
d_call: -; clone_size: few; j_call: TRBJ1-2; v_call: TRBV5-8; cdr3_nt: TGTGCCAGCAGCTCCCCGGGCGTAACCGAATATGGCTACACCTTC; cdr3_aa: CASSSPGVTEYGYTF
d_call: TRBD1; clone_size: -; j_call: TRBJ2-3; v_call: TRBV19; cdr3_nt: TGTGCCAGTAGTAAAGGGACAGGATGGGACGATACGCAGTATTTT; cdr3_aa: CASSKGTGWDDTQYF
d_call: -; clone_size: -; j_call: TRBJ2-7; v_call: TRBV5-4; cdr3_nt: TGTGCCAGCATCGCCGGGAGCGAGCAGTACTTC; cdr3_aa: CASIAGSEQYF
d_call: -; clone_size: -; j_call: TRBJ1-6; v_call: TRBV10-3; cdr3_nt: TGTGCCATCAGTGAGGAGGGGAATTCACCCCTCCACTTT; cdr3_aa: CAISEEGNSPLHF
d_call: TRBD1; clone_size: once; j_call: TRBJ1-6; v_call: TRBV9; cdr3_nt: TGTGCCAGCAGCCCTAGGGACAGGGGCGCATCACCCCTCCACTTT; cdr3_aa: CASSPRDRGASPLHF
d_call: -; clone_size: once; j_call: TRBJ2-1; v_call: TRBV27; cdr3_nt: TGTGCCAGCAGTTTCGCCAGGAAACATGAGCAGTTCTTC; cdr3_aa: CASSFARKHEQFF
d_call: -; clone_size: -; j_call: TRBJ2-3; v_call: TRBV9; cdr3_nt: TGTGCCAGCAGCGTCGGAACAGGGACCCTTCCAGATACGCAGTATTTT; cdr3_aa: CASSVGTGTLPDTQYF
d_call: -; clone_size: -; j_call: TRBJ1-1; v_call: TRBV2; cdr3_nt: TGTGCCAGCAGTGAAGACGGGGGGAACACTGAAGCTTTCTTT; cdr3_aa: CASSEDGGNTEAFF
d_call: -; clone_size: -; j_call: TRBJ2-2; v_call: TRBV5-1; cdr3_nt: TGCGCCAGCAGCTTGGGGCAGAACACCGGGGAGCTGTTTTTT; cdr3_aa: CASSLGQNTGELFF
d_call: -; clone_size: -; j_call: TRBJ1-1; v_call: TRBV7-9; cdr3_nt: TGTGCCAGCAGCTTGGACAGCTACACTGAAGCTTTCTTT; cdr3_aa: CASSLDSYTEAFF
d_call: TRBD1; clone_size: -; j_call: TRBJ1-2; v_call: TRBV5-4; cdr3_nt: TGTGCCAGCAGCTCAGGGACAGGGGCTCTCTATGGCTACACCTTC; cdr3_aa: CASSSGTGALYGYTF
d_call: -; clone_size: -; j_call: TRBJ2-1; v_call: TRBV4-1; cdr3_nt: TGCGCCAGCAGCCTAGGGGGAAACCGCAATGAGCAGTTCTTC; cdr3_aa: CASSLGGNRNEQFF
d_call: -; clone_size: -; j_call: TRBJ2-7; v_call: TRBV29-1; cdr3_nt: TGCAGCGCTCGGACGGAAGCCTACGAGCAGTACTTC; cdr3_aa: CSARTEAYEQYF
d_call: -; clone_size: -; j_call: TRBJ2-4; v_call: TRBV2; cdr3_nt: TGTGCCAGCAGTGAGGACAGCTTAGCCAAAAACATTCAGTACTTC; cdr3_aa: CASSEDSLAKNIQYF
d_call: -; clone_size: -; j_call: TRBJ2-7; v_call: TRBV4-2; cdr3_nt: TGTGCCAGCAGCCAAACCTCGACAGGCCTGGCCTACGAGCAGTACTTC; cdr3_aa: CASSQTSTGLAYEQYF
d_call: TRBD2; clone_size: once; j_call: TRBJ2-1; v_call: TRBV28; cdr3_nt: TGTGCCAGCAGTTTCCTAGCGGGAGGGGGGAATGAGCAGTTCTTC; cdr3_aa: CASSFLAGGGNEQFF
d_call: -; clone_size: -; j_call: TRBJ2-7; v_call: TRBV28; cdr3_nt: TGTGCCAGCGCTCCGGGACAAACCGGAGAGCAGTACTTC; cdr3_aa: CASAPGQTGEQYF
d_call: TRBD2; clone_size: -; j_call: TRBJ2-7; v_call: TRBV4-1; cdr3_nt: TGCGCCAGCAGCGGAACTAGCGGGAGTCTCTACGAGCAGTACTTC; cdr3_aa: CASSGTSGSLYEQYF
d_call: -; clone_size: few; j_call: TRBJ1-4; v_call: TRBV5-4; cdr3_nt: TGTGCCAGCAGCTTCGGGACAAGGAAGGAAAAACTGTTTTTT; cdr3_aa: CASSFGTRKEKLFF
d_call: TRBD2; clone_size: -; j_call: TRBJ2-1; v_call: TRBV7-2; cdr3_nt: TGTGCCAGCAGTTCAGGACTAGCGGGCCCCCCGGAGCAGTTCTTC; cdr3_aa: CASSSGLAGPPEQFF
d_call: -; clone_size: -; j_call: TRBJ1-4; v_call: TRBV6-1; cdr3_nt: TGTGCCAGCAGTGATTACGGGAACAGGGCTGGAGCTAATGAAAAACTGTTTTTT; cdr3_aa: CASSDYGNRAGANEKLFF
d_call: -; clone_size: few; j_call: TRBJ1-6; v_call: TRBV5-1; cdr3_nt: TGCGCCAGCAGCTTTTCAGGACAAAATTCACCCCTCCACTTT; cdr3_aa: CASSFSGQNSPLHF
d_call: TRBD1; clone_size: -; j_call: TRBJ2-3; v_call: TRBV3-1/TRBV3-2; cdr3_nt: TGTGCCAGCAGCCAACCGGGACAGGGGACAGATACGCAGTATTTT; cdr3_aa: CASSQPGQGTDTQYF
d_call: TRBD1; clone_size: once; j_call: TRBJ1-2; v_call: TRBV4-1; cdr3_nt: TGCGCCAGCAGCCCCGGGCTAGGGAGACAGGGGCTAAAAGGCTACACCTTC; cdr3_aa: CASSPGLGRQGLKGYTF
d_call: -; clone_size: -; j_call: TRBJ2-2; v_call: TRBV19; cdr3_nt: TGTGCCAGTAGTATAGCCCCCTCCACGTGGGGACCATCGAACACCGGGGAGCTGTTTTTT; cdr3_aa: CASSIAPSTWGPSNTGELFF
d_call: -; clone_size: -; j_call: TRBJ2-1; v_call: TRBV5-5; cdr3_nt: TGTGCCAGCAGCCTAACTAGCAATGAGCAGTTCTTC; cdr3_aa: CASSLTSNEQFF
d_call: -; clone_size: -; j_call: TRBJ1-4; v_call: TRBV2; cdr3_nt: TGTGCCGCTACAGAAAATGAAAAACTGTTTTTT; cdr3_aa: CAATENEKLFF
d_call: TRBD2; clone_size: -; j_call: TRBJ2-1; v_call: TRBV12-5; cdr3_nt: TGTGCTAGTGGTTTTGGCGGGAGGCTCAATGAGCAGTTCTTC; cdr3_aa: CASGFGGRLNEQFF